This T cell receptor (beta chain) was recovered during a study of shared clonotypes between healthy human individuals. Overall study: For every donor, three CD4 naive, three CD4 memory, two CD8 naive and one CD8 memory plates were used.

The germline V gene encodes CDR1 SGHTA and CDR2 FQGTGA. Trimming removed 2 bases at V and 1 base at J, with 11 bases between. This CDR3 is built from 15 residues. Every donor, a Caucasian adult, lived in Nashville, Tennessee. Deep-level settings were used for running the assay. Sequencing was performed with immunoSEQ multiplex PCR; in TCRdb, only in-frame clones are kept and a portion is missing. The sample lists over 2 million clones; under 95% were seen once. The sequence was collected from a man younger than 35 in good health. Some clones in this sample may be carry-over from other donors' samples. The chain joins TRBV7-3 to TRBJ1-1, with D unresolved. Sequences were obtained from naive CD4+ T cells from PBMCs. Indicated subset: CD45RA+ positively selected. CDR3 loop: CASSLGGDANTEAFF. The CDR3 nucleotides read TGTGCCAGCAGCTTAGGTGGGGATGCGAACACTGAAGCTTTCTTT. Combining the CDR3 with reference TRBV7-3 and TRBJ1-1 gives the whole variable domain GAGVSQTPSNKVTEKGKYVELRCDPISGHTALYWYRQSLGQGPEFLIYFQGTGAADDSGLPNDRFFAVRPEGSVSTLKIQRTERGDSAVYLCASSLGGDANTEAFFGQGTRLTVV.